Listed here are 17 T cell receptor beta chains from one sample, sequenced in a study of cytomegalovirus exposure and HLA in healthy donors. The PCR was carried out with 60 Vbeta primers and 13 Jbeta primers. Some clones are missing from TCRdb's copy, which holds only in-frame ones; the method was immunoSEQ multiplex PCR. The sample lists about 160,000 clones; approximately 80% were seen once. The sequencing sample was made of PBMCs. Source of these receptors: a man aged 45 to 65 in good health and CMV-seropositive.

The chain recombines TRBV10-3 with TRBJ2-3, with D maybe TRBD1 (5 bases). V was cut by 4 bases and J by 0 bases, with 11 bases left in between. The CDR3 loop spans 15 amino acids. Germline V lookup: CDR1 ENHRY, CDR2 SYGVKD. The CDR3 here is CAISGGTTSTDTQYF. Written as DNA, the CDR3 is TGTGCCATCAGTGGGGGCACGACTAGCACAGATACGCAGTATTTT.

The gene calls are TRBV4-1 and TRBJ1-5, with TRBD1 as a possible D gene (6 bases). This CDR3 has 14 residues. The germline gives CDR1 MGHRA, CDR2 YSYEKL. V gave up 4 bases and J gave up 10 bases, with 17 bases separating them. The CDR3 spells CASSPITGREPQHF. Here the CDR3 DNA reads TGCGCCAGCAGCCCAATCACAGGGAGGGAACCCCAGCATTTT.

Worth noting for this clone: The same CDR3 is also encoded by other DNA sequences in this sample. The V call is TRBV7-6, the J call TRBJ2-2, with 11 bases aligning to TRBD1. This CDR3 spans 16 amino acids. Per germline, CDR1 SGHVS and CDR2 FNYEAQ. V lost 5 bases to trimming and J lost 1 base; unmatched junction nucleotides: 3. CDR3 protein: CASSPGTGGNTGELFF. Here the CDR3 DNA reads TGTGCCAGCAGCCCCGGGACAGGGGGGAACACCGGGGAGCTGTTTTTT.

The CDR3 DNA sequence: TGCAGCGCCCACGCCGGGACTAGCGGGAGGGATGAGCAGTTCTTC. It specifies CSAHAGTSGRDEQFF. J is TRBJ2-1 and V is TRBV29-1; 16 bases are shared with TRBD2. The CDR3 is 15 residues long. The germline V gene has CDR1 SQVTM and CDR2 ANQGSEA. V lost 7 bases to trimming and J lost 8 bases; unmatched junction nucleotides: 8.

This chain uses TRBV28 with TRBJ2-5; weak D call: TRBD1 (6 bases). In germline, CDR1 is MDHEN, CDR2 SYDVKM. The V end was cut by 3 bases, the J end by 1 base, with 12 bases between. The CDR3 consists of 15 residues. This CDR3 reads CASSLFQGTQETQYF. The CDR3 bases are TGTGCCAGCAGTTTGTTTCAGGGGACCCAAGAGACCCAGTACTTC.

This chain joins TRBV6-5 and TRBJ2-7, with 11 nucleotides matching TRBD1. With 2 bases clipped from V and 3 bases from J, the junction kept 6 bases outside the gene matches. This CDR3 spans 16 amino acids. Germline assignment: CDR1 MNHEY and CDR2 SVGAGI. The CDR3 coding sequence is TGTGCCAGCAGTTACACTACCGGGACAGGGGGCTACGAGCAGTACTTC. It encodes CASSYTTGTGGYEQYF.

The V and J genes are TRBV6-5 and TRBJ1-5; TRBD1 matches 10 bases. The CDR3 runs 15 residues. Trimming at V came to 4 bases and at J to 10 bases, leaving 10 bases not matched to a gene. The germline gives CDR1 MNHEY, CDR2 SVGAGI. The chain's CDR3 is CASSSGQGGISPQHF. The CDR3 nucleotides read TGTGCCAGCAGTTCCGGACAGGGGGGAATCAGCCCCCAGCATTTT.

The chain is built from TRBV5-1 and TRBJ1-5; D ambiguous. This CDR3 spans 17 amino acids. V dropped 0 bases and J dropped 0 bases, with 13 bases sitting between them. In germline, CDR1 is SGHRS, CDR2 YFSETQ. The CDR3 here is CASSLVPLGSSNQPQHF. In nucleotides, the CDR3 is TGCGCCAGCAGCTTGGTACCTCTCGGGAGTAGCAATCAGCCCCAGCATTTT.

The chain employs TRBV5-1 and TRBJ2-3; 7 bases are shared with TRBD2. Trimming removed 4 bases from V and 6 bases from J; junction bases left unmatched: 14. Germline CDR1 is SGHRS and CDR2 is YFSETQ. The CDR3 extends over 16 amino acids. The CDR3 spells CASSPTSASLGDTQYF. In nucleotides, the CDR3 is TGCGCCAGCAGCCCAACTAGCGCAAGCCTCGGGGATACGCAGTATTTT.

The chain links TRBV2 to TRBJ1-6, with a weak D call TRBD1 (6 bases). The CDR3 loop spans 16 amino acids. Germline V CDR1 and CDR2: SNHLY, FYNNEI. The germline V and J ends were trimmed by 1 base and 4 bases, with 11 bases remaining between them. Here the CDR3 reads CASSEEQGYYNSPLHF. CDR3 bases: TGTGCCAGCAGTGAAGAACAGGGTTATTATAATTCACCCCTCCACTTT.

The chain joins TRBV7-2 to TRBJ2-5, with D maybe TRBD2 (6 bases). CDR1 and CDR2 (germline): SGHTA, FQGNSA. Trimming pared 5 bases from V and 4 bases from J, leaving 14 bases between. The CDR3 spans 14 residues. The CDR3 loop reads CASSLGLEGETQYF. In nucleotides, the CDR3 is TGTGCCAGCAGCCTGGGATTGGAGGGAGAGACCCAGTACTTC.

V gene TRBV6-5 combines with J gene TRBJ2-7; 10 bases are shared with TRBD2. This CDR3 region has 16 residues. The V segment lost 2 bases and the J segment 3 bases; nucleotides outside the gene matches: 7. Germline CDR1 and CDR2: MNHEY and SVGAGI. CDR3 DNA sequence: TGTGCCAGCAGTTACCGCCGGACTAGCGGCCTCTACGAGCAGTACTTC. Its translation is CASSYRRTSGLYEQYF.

The chain carries TRBV5-4 and TRBJ2-3; possible D gene TRBD2, 5 bases. Looked up from germline, CDR1 is SGHNT and CDR2 is YYREEE (reference sequence). This CDR3 has 14 amino acids. Between the trimmed V and J ends, which lost 2 bases and 4 bases, there was a span of 11 bases. The CDR3 DNA follows: TGTGCCAGCAGCTTCTTGGGAGAGGCAGATACGCAGTATTTT. Its protein is CASSFLGEADTQYF.

As for this clone: At the DNA level, this CDR3 is encoded by other sequences in the same sample as well. This sequence joins TRBV10-3 and TRBJ1-3, with a possible D match to TRBD1 (5 bases). Germline V lookup: CDR1 ENHRY, CDR2 SYGVKD. V dropped 6 bases and J dropped 0 bases, with 6 bases sitting between them. The CDR3 length is 13 residues. DNA for the CDR3: TGTGCCATCAGGGACAACTCTGGAAACACCATATATTTT. It specifies CAIRDNSGNTIYF.

The genes are TRBV29-1 and TRBJ1-1; D call uncertain. Trimming stripped 6 bases from V and 5 bases from J, with 16 bases between. This CDR3 has 13 amino acids. Germline lookup yields CDR1 SQVTM and CDR2 ANQGSEA. CDR3 protein: CSVEGQFGTEAFF. CDR3 bases: TGCAGCGTCGAGGGTCAGTTTGGGACTGAAGCTTTCTTT.

The gene calls are TRBV18 and TRBJ2-6, with no clear D. This CDR3 region has 15 residues. V dropped 2 bases and J dropped 0 bases, with 5 bases sitting between them. Looked up from germline, CDR1 is KGHSH and CDR2 is LQKENI. In DNA, the CDR3 is TGTGCCAGCTCACCAGCTAGCTCTGGGGCCAACGTCCTGACTTTC. It encodes CASSPASSGANVLTF.

The chain carries TRBV14 and TRBJ1-4; D is unresolved. The CDR3 is 14 amino acids. V lost 6 bases to trimming and J lost 2 bases, with 10 bases between them. From germline, CDR1 is SGHDN and CDR2 FVKESK. As DNA, the CDR3 is TGTGCCAGCAGTCTAGTCGGGACTAATGAAAAACTGTTTTTT. This encodes CASSLVGTNEKLFF.